Following are 31 T cell receptor beta chains from one sample sequenced in a study of blood T cells in healthy people across ages. For the second PCR, which ran for roughly 7 to 11 cycles, a sample-barcoded 5' primer and a J-beta primer mix were used. TCRdb ran MiXCR on the 5' RACE reads and lists one entry per CDR3 protein. The repertoire consists of about 770,000 distinct CDR3 sequences, with around 43% occurring once and the leading ten covering roughly 18%. The sample taken for sequencing was blood. Source of these receptors: a man in his 60s in good health.

The gene calls are TRBV4-3 and TRBJ2-2, with TRBD1 matching over 10 bases. The junction had 13 bases not matched to a gene; V was cut back by 5 bases and J by 7 bases. The CDR3 sequence is 17 residues long. The germline gives CDR1 LGHNA, CDR2 YSLEER. The CDR3 DNA reads TGCGCCAGCAGCAACTGGGGGACAGGGGATGAGGTCGGGGAGCTGTTTTTT. As protein: CASSNWGTGDEVGELFF.

The rearrangement joins TRBV12-3 or TRBV12-4 to TRBJ2-1, with a tentative D call TRBD1 (6 bases). The CDR3 sequence is 15 residues long. V lost 0 bases, J lost 5 bases, and 11 bases lay in between. As DNA, the CDR3 is TGTGCCAGCAGTTTAGCTGGACAGTGGGACAATGAGCAGTTCTTC. It translates to CASSLAGQWDNEQFF.

With respect to this clonotype: Relative to the germline gene, one junction end is altered; a read error may explain this. This chain joins TRBV5-1 and TRBJ2-3; 14 bases align to TRBD2. The germline gives CDR1 SGHRS, CDR2 YFSETQ. This CDR3 is built from 17 residues. The CDR3 DNA reads as TGCGCCAGCAGCGGCAGACTAGCGGGGGGGCCTACAGATACGCAGAATTTT. As protein: CASSGRLAGGPTDTQNF. Full variable domain (remainder filled in from reference TRBV5-1 and TRBJ2-3): KAGVTQTPRYLIKTRGQQVTLSCSPISGHRSVSWYQQTPGQGLQFLFEYFSETQRNKGNFPGRFSGRQFSNSRSEMNVSTLELGDSALYLCASSGRLAGGPTDTQNFGPGTRLTVL.

In this sample, this clonotype turned up once. The chain links TRBV7-3 to TRBJ1-2; D is perhaps TRBD1 (5 bases). The V end was cut by 1 base, the J end by 4 bases, with 13 bases between. The CDR3 length is 15 residues. Germline values: CDR1 SGHTA, CDR2 FQGTGA. In DNA, the CDR3 is TGTGCCAGCAGCTTAAATGCAGGGCCGGGCTATGGCTACACCTTC. Translating gives CASSLNAGPGYGYTF.

To note about this clonotype: A junction end diverges from the germline sequence, so it may reflect a read error. The chain recombines TRBV2 with TRBJ1-2; D is ambiguous. Germline V gene lookup returns CDR1 SNHLY and CDR2 FYNNEI. The CDR3 consists of 16 residues. The CDR3 is CASSERSKKENYGYTF. Here the CDR3 DNA reads TGTGCCAGCAGTGAAAGGTCTAAAAAGGAGAACTACGGCTACACCTTC.

J is TRBJ2-1 and V is TRBV9; TRBD1 or TRBD2 may be the D gene (5 bases each). The CDR3 is made up of 14 amino acids. Trimming left V 0 bases short and J 6 bases short, with 10 bases between. The V gene's germline CDR1 is SGDLS and CDR2 YYNGEE. The CDR3 region is CASSVGGFGNEQFF. CDR3 nucleotides: TGTGCCAGCAGCGTAGGGGGGTTCGGCAATGAGCAGTTCTTC.

This chain connects TRBV6-5 to TRBJ1-1; possibly TRBD1 for D (6 bases). The V and J ends lost 6 bases and 0 bases respectively, with 17 bases between them. The CDR3 totals 16 residues. CDR1 is MNHEY and CDR2 is SVGAGI in the germline V gene. DNA of the CDR3: TGTGCCAGCAGCTCCTCCGGGGGCGCGCTGAACACTGAAGCTTTCTTT. Translated, it gives CASSSSGGALNTEAFF.

V and J are TRBV5-1 and TRBJ1-2; 10 bases are a match to TRBD1. CDR3 size: 15 residues. CDR1 and CDR2 (germline): SGHRS, YFSETQ. Trimming at V came to 4 bases and at J to 4 bases, leaving 7 bases not matched to a gene. The CDR3 protein is CASSPGQGIIYGYTF. The CDR3 DNA sequence: TGCGCCAGCAGCCCGGGACAGGGGATAATCTATGGCTACACCTTC.

This clonotype showed up just a few times. The chain combines TRBV29-1 with TRBJ1-5, with D perhaps TRBD1 (5 bases). CDR3 length: 12 amino acids. V was cut by 7 bases and J by 11 bases, with 18 bases left in between. Germline values: CDR1 SQVTM, CDR2 ANQGSEA. CDR3 DNA: TGCAGCGCCGGGGACGGTCCTGGTGCCCAGCATTTT. Translation: CSAGDGPGAQHF.

As for this clonotype: A read error may account for a junction end that differs from germline. The chain uses TRBV7-2 and TRBJ2-4, with D possibly matching TRBD1 (5 bases). Germline CDR1 is SGHTA and CDR2 is FQGNSA. The CDR3 contains 16 residues. CDR3 coding DNA: TGTGTCAGCAGCTCTAAGACAGAATTAGCCAAAAACATTCAGTACTTC. Its translation: CVSSSKTELAKNIQYF.

In nucleotides, the CDR3 is TGCGCCAGCAGCTTGGTGGGGCCCCAGACGGAGACCCAGTACTTC. Translated: CASSLVGPQTETQYF. The rearrangement uses TRBV5-1 and TRBJ2-5, with D tentatively TRBD1 (5 bases). The CDR3 is 15 residues long. Between the trimmed V and J ends, which lost 0 bases and 5 bases, there was a span of 14 bases. Germline CDR1 reads SGHRS; CDR2 reads YFSETQ.

The J gene is TRBJ1-2, the V gene TRBV6-5; a weak D match, TRBD1 (5 bases). V shed 5 bases and J shed 2 bases, with 12 bases lying between them. The germline CDR1 and CDR2 sequences are MNHEY and SVGAGI. The CDR3 runs to 14 residues. CDR3 sequence: CASSGVRVNYGYTF. The CDR3 DNA sequence: TGTGCCAGCAGTGGGGTCAGGGTAAACTATGGCTACACCTTC.

The chain combines TRBV6-5 with TRBJ1-1; tentatively, D is TRBD1 (5 bases). The CDR3 length is 13 residues. Germline-derived CDR1 and CDR2 are MNHEY and SVGAGI. Trimming removed 8 bases from V and 8 bases from J, with 18 bases in between. The CDR3 is CASGCQGSTEAFF. The CDR3 DNA sequence: TGTGCCAGCGGTTGCCAGGGAAGCACCGAAGCTTTCTTT.

The chain joins TRBV10-3 to TRBJ2-7; 11 bases map to TRBD1. Trimming cost V 10 bases and J 7 bases; bases outside gene matches: 6. This CDR3 has 12 residues. CDR1 and CDR2 from the germline V gene are ENHRY and SYGVKD. The DNA for the CDR3 is TGTGCCACCGGACAGGGGGCGGAAGAGCAGTACTTC. Protein product: CATGQGAEEQYF.

A few counts support this clonotype. The V and J genes are TRBV6-5 and TRBJ1-1, with a weak D call TRBD1 (6 bases). The germline V gene encodes CDR1 MNHEY and CDR2 SVGAGI. V was trimmed by 5 bases and J by 8 bases, leaving 18 bases between them. CDR3 length equals 14 residues. The CDR3 bases are TGTGCCAGCAGTACCCCGCGGGGGCCCCCCGAAGCTTTCTTT. Its protein is CASSTPRGPPEAFF.

The V and J genes are TRBV9 and TRBJ2-1, with D tentatively TRBD2 (6 bases). In germline, CDR1 is SGDLS, CDR2 YYNGEE. V was pared by 4 bases and J by 13 bases, with 18 bases between. The CDR3 covers 13 residues. In nucleotides, the CDR3 is TGTGCCAGCAGCCCCGGCACCTGGGACTTACAGTTCTTC. Its translation is CASSPGTWDLQFF.

The chain uses TRBV7-2 and TRBJ2-3; no clear D gene. This CDR3 region has 12 residues. V shed 4 bases and J shed 5 bases, with 7 bases lying between them. CDR1 is SGHTA, CDR2 FQGNSA, per germline. CDR3 DNA: TGTGCCAGCAGCTCTTATATAGATACGCAGTATTTT. It specifies CASSSYIDTQYF.

The chain employs TRBV3-1 and TRBJ1-2, with D unclear. Germline assignment: CDR1 LGHDT and CDR2 YNNKEL (reference sequence). The CDR3 extends over 15 amino acids. Trimming took 2 bases from V and 2 from J, leaving 12 bases between them. The CDR3 nucleotides are TGTGCCAGCAGCCAATACCAAGCGGAAAACTATGGCTACACCTTC. Translated: CASSQYQAENYGYTF.

This rearrangement joins TRBV9 to TRBJ2-3, with a weak D call TRBD1 (6 bases). The ends were cut back, 4 bases at V and 1 base at J, with 16 bases in the middle. The V gene's germline CDR1 is SGDLS and CDR2 YYNGEE. The CDR3 is 16 amino acids. CDR3 in amino acids: CASSPSQGPGTDTQYF. CDR3 in DNA: TGTGCCAGCAGCCCCTCGCAGGGGCCCGGCACAGATACGCAGTATTTT.

This clonotype showed up many times. The V call is TRBV2, the J call TRBJ2-3; weak D call: TRBD1 (5 bases). Germline CDR1 is SNHLY and CDR2 is FYNNEI. With 7 bases removed from V and 0 bases from J, the gap between germline ends came to 8 bases. The CDR3 consists of 13 residues. In nucleotides, the CDR3 is TGTGCCAGCAACAGGATTAGCACAGATACGCAGTATTTT. Translated, it gives CASNRISTDTQYF.

The chain uses TRBV11-2 and TRBJ2-1; 10 nucleotides line up with TRBD1. TRBJ2-7 explains the end of the DNA better; the J call may be wrong. The CDR3 extends over 14 amino acids. Germline lookup yields CDR1 SGHAT and CDR2 FQNNGV. CDR3 loop: CASSGGTGVEEQYF. CDR3 DNA sequence: TGTGCCAGCAGCGGGGGGACAGGGGTTGAAGAGCAGTACTTC.

This clonotype was detected ten times or more. This chain joins TRBV29-1 and TRBJ2-4, with D tentatively TRBD2 (6 bases). V lost 1 base, J lost 7 bases, and 23 bases lay in between. Germline-derived CDR1 and CDR2 are SQVTM and ANQGSEA. CDR3 length equals 17 residues. CDR3 DNA sequence: TGCAGCGTTGAAGTGGCGGGGATCGGGTCTTGGGGCAACATTCAGTACTTC. This sequence encodes CSVEVAGIGSWGNIQYF.

The chain combines TRBV6-2 or TRBV6-3 with TRBJ1-5, with 8 positions matching TRBD1. With V trimmed by 7 bases and J by 2 bases, 13 bases remained unmatched. There are 17 residues in the CDR3. Germline loops: CDR1 MNHEY, CDR2 SVGEGT. The DNA of the CDR3 is TGTGCCAGCACAGGCCCTGTGGCCAGGGGGCGCAATCAGCCCCAGCATTTT. Protein: CASTGPVARGRNQPQHF.

The chain carries TRBV20-1 and TRBJ2-1, with TRBD2 matching 8 bases. Germline CDR1 and CDR2: DFQATT and SNEGSKA (reference sequence). Losses at the gene ends were 0 bases for V and 5 bases for J; bases not matched to a gene: 6. This CDR3 is 15 amino acids long. CDR3 loop: CSAREAGAPHNEQFF. The CDR3 nucleotides read TGCAGTGCTAGAGAAGCGGGGGCCCCCCACAATGAGCAGTTCTTC.

The rearrangement uses TRBV3-1 and TRBJ2-5; 12 positions match TRBD2. The J call is doubtful: the DNA matches TRBJ2-7 better. Germline assignment: CDR1 LGHDT and CDR2 YNNKEL (reference sequence). The length of the CDR3 is 14 residues. In DNA, the CDR3 is TGTGCCAGCAGATCGACTAGCGGGGGTTACGAGCAGTACTTC. It translates to CASRSTSGGYEQYF.

J is TRBJ2-5 and V is TRBV7-2; weak D call: TRBD1 (6 bases). Matching the DNA end better, TRBJ2-7 makes the J call doubtful. The CDR3 consists of 15 residues. Germline CDR1 and CDR2: SGHTA and FQGNSA. The CDR3 DNA reads as TGTGCCAGCAGCCGCCTGGGGGCAGGGGACTACGAGCAGTACTTC. It yields the protein CASSRLGAGDYEQYF.

The table lists this clonotype with a few counts. This chain joins TRBV7-2 and TRBJ2-7; the D gene could be TRBD1 or TRBD2 (5 bases each). Germline CDR1 and CDR2: SGHTA and FQGNSA. The CDR3 spans 17 residues. V shed 8 bases and J shed 2 bases, with 25 bases lying between them. The DNA of the CDR3 is TGTGCCAGCGCTAAGGGGACCCGTAAGTCTCTACCCTACGAGCAGTACTTC. This gives the protein CASAKGTRKSLPYEQYF.

The CDR3 region is CASSFTGRFSQPQHF. CDR3 nucleotide sequence: TGTGCCAGCAGTTTCACAGGGCGTTTTAGTCAGCCCCAGCATTTT. This chain links TRBV28 with TRBJ1-5, with a possible D match to TRBD1 (6 bases). Germline CDR1 and CDR2: MDHEN and SYDVKM. This CDR3 has 15 amino acids. V dropped 3 bases and J dropped 6 bases, with 15 bases sitting between them.

J is TRBJ1-1 and V is TRBV21-1. TRBV21-1 is assigned pseudogene status. The CDR3 runs 10 residues. The CDR3 sequence: CASSKVEAFF. The CDR3 region has the DNA TGTGCCAGCAGCAAAGTTGAAGCTTTCTTT.

This clonotype was detected only a few times. The rearrangement links TRBV7-3 to TRBJ2-2; 8 nucleotides agree with TRBD1. CDR3 length: 14 amino acids. V shed 4 bases and J 2 bases; nucleotides not matched to a gene: 0. From germline, CDR1 is SGHTA and CDR2 FQGTGA. The CDR3 here is CASSSGGNTGELFF. DNA of the CDR3: TGTGCCAGCAGCTCAGGGGGCAACACCGGGGAGCTGTTTTTT.

This clonotype has only a few counts. The chain couples TRBV7-3 to TRBJ2-7; 10 nucleotides match TRBD1. The closer fit of TRBJ2-4 to the DNA end suggests the J call may be wrong. Per the germline V gene, CDR1 is SGHTA and CDR2 is FQGTGA. This CDR3 has 15 residues. CDR3 sequence: CASSLSPGQGNIQYF. CDR3 in DNA: TGTGCCAGCAGCTTATCTCCGGGACAGGGGAACATTCAGTACTTC.